The 10 T cell receptor beta chains below come from one sample, sequenced in a study of patients and donors after allogeneic stem cell transplantation. TCRdb reprocessed the RT-PCR reads via MiXCR and lists one record per CDR3 protein. The sample lists approximately 38,000 distinct CDR3 sequences; 30% to 40% were seen once. Sequenced input: blood, either unsorted or a sorted T cell fraction (not recorded which). These receptors came from a human donor who was either an allogeneic HSCT recipient or a stem cell or donor lymphocyte infusion donor (not recorded which). It is not recorded whose cells these are; they may come from a transplant donor.

This clonotype was seen a handful of times. The chain joins TRBV6-2 or TRBV6-3 to TRBJ1-5; D gene ambiguous. V was pared by 5 bases and J by 11 bases, with 7 bases between. CDR1 MNHEY and CDR2 SVGEGT come from the germline V gene. There are 10 residues in the CDR3. DNA of the CDR3: TGTGCCAGCAGTGATGGGGCCCAGCATTTT. Encoded protein: CASSDGAQHF.

The V gene is TRBV7-3, the J gene TRBJ2-3, with 7 positions matching TRBD2. The length of the CDR3 is 18 residues. CDR1 is SGHTA, CDR2 FQGTGA, per germline. Unmatched junction bases numbered 17, after V lost 5 bases and J lost 3 bases. CDR3 DNA sequence: TGTGCCAGCAGCCCCTTTTCTCGGCGGAGGGGAGGGACAGATACGCAGTATTTT. Translating it yields CASSPFSRRRGGTDTQYF.

There are many counts of this clonotype. The chain uses TRBV12-3 or TRBV12-4 and TRBJ2-1; 9 bases fit TRBD2. The V and J ends lost 3 bases and 7 bases, in that order; junction bases with no gene match: 7. The CDR3 is 15 residues long. Written as DNA, the CDR3 is TGTGCCAGCAGTTTCGGCGGGAGGGCCTGGAATGAGCAGTTCTTC. This translates into CASSFGGRAWNEQFF.

The chain carries TRBV20-1 and TRBJ1-6, with a weak D call TRBD1 (6 bases). Between the trimmed V and J ends, which lost 1 base and 3 bases, there was a span of 13 bases. The germline V gene encodes CDR1 DFQATT and CDR2 SNEGSKA (reference sequence). The length of the CDR3 is 16 residues. The CDR3 region has the DNA TGCAGTGCTAGAGCGGCAGGGGACCTCTATAATTCACCCCTCCACTTT. Its translation: CSARAAGDLYNSPLHF.

J is TRBJ2-1 and V is TRBV5-1; D is undetermined. This CDR3 is built from 12 residues. V lost 0 bases, J lost 7 bases, and 5 bases lay in between. Germline-derived CDR1 and CDR2 are SGHRS and YFSETQ. The CDR3 loop reads CASSLAPNEQFF. The CDR3 coding sequence is TGCGCCAGCAGCTTGGCCCCTAATGAGCAGTTCTTC.

This clonotype was recorded many times. The rearrangement joins TRBV28 to TRBJ1-2, with 8 bases aligning to TRBD1. CDR3 size: 13 residues. From germline, CDR1 is MDHEN and CDR2 SYDVKM. Germline trimming cut 5 bases from V and 8 bases from J; bases unmatched to any gene: 7. CDR3 coding DNA: TGTGCCAGCAGTCGAGGACAGGGATTAGGCTACACCTTC. This codes for CASSRGQGLGYTF.

This chain connects TRBV7-9 to TRBJ2-1; D not resolved. The CDR3 runs to 15 residues. The germline CDR1 and CDR2 sequences are SEHNR and FQNEAQ (reference sequence). V was trimmed by 2 bases and J by 1 base, leaving 9 bases between them. The CDR3 is CASSLNTVSYNEQFF. As DNA, the CDR3 is TGTGCCAGCAGCTTAAATACGGTTTCCTACAATGAGCAGTTCTTC.

This rearrangement joins TRBV27 to TRBJ2-1; TRBD2 matches at 15 bases. This CDR3 is 15 amino acids long. V trimming: 5 bases; J trimming: 10 bases; junction bases outside the gene matches: 6. Germline lookup yields CDR1 MNHEY and CDR2 SMNVEV (reference sequence). The CDR3 region has the DNA TGTGCCAGCAGTCCAGTAGGACTAGCGGGAGGGGAGCAGTTCTTC. It translates to CASSPVGLAGGEQFF.

This clonotype was seen a handful of times. The genes are TRBV28 and TRBJ2-7, with D perhaps TRBD2 (7 bases). There are 14 residues in the CDR3. Trimming pared 1 base from V and 4 bases from J, leaving 11 bases between. Germline V gene sequence: CDR1 MDHEN, CDR2 SYDVKM. The CDR3 DNA sequence: TGTGCCAGCAGTTTATCGGGGGGCTATTACGAGCAGTACTTC. It encodes CASSLSGGYYEQYF.

This rearrangement joins TRBV29-1 to TRBJ1-2, with a possible D match to TRBD1 (6 bases). Trimming took 8 bases from V and 4 from J, leaving 17 bases between them. The CDR3 has 13 residues. Germline CDR1 and CDR2: SQVTM and ANQGSEA. The CDR3 reads CSLAEATGYGYTF. CDR3 DNA: TGCAGCCTCGCAGAGGCGACAGGCTATGGCTACACCTTC.